This note documents a single T cell receptor beta chain sequence. Assay used: immunoSEQ multiplex PCR; TCRdb lists only in-frame clones, some missing. The sample consists of roughly 150,000 clones, around 80% of them appearing once. This sample stems from a study of blood T cell repertoires in COVID-19. V shed 0 bases and J shed 4 bases, with 10 bases lying between them. The germline gives CDR1 LNHNV, CDR2 YYDKDF (reference sequence). The CDR3 length is 15 residues. Cohorts were determined from participant-reported clinical history. The receptor was derived from a man aged 65-85 years who had been exposed to COVID-19. Specimen: PBMCs or T cells enriched from blood (not recorded which). V usage is TRBV15 and J usage is TRBJ1-3; D is possibly TRBD1 (5 bases). The CDR3 loop is CATSREGLDGNTIYF. In DNA form, the CDR3 reads TGTGCCACCAGCAGAGAGGGACTGGACGGAAACACCATATATTTT.